This T cell receptor beta chain was sequenced in a study of blood T cell repertoires in COVID-19 (dated by TCRdb to between 2020 and 2021). Concerning the study at large: Samples from collaborators originated in the United States, Italy and Spain and spanned both the acute and convalescent phases of COVID-19. The material from the prospective study consisted of cDNA or gDNA derived from T cells, B-cell-depleted T cells, or PBMCs. A freely available public database, intended as a resource for researchers studying the immune response to SARS-CoV-2, is where the repertoires were released. Sample metadata almost always included a de-identified subject ID, COVID-19 status, age in years and sex. Samples were obtained from the ongoing ImmuneRACE study (first 160 participants) and from over a thousand subjects provided by 6 global collaborators. Where available, HLA class I and class II types were obtained from metadata supplied by the sample provider rather than from assay-based typing. Subjects who had been exposed to COVID-19, were actively infected with it, or had recovered from it provided the deeply sampled blood TCRbeta repertoires that made up the dataset.

At the junction V is shortened by 2 bases and J by 3 bases, with 10 bases in between. The CDR3 holds 14 amino acids from the cysteine to the phenylalanine. Just CDR3 DNA is preserved here, 42 bases in frame from base 1. In the germline V gene (reference sequence), CDR1 corresponds to SEHNR and CDR2 to FQNEAQ. TCRbeta CDR3 regions were amplified from genomic DNA by means of the immunoSEQ Assay, a bias-controlled multiplex PCR. On the study's bioinformatics: The number of nucleated cells in each sample was estimated by amplification of reference gene primers within the assay. To quantify the absolute abundance of each unique TCRbeta CDR3 rearrangement, sequence reads were collapsed and filtered. For each sample, productive Simpson clonality was calculated as the square root of Simpson's diversity index over productive rearrangements. Held by TCRdb, this immuneACCESS table contains in-frame sequences only and omits some clones. Under half of the omission traces to an unresolved V gene where checked; the cause of the rest is unknown. V and J calls plus clone size are reproduced from that table; the DNA served to infer D and trimming. The sample contains approximately 260,000 clones, 70% to 90% of them found a single time. Together, the top ten hold more than 0.95% of the sample.

The sample holds one count of this clone. What this receptor recognizes is not known. Base-call qualities are not available, and no considerably larger clone is one nucleotide away. Participants in the prospective study were aged roughly 18 to 100 years, lived in more than 20 United States geographic areas, and enrolled through a virtual design. In the prospective study, participants were assigned to cohorts based on the clinical history participants reported in a screening survey and a study questionnaire. In the prospective study, mobile phlebotomists collected whole blood, serum and a nasopharyngeal or oropharyngeal swab from each participant. Participants in the prospective study had the option to provide additional blood draws and questionnaires over a 2-month period. Before DNA extraction, prospective study blood samples were shipped either frozen or at room temperature. The paper as a whole reports these results and caveats: How much clinical and demographic metadata was included differed by source and by participant, and the metadata was provided uncurated.

The specimen sequenced was PBMCs or T cells enriched from blood (not recorded which). The receptor was derived from a woman in her 40s with acute COVID-19. Recombination linked TRBV7-9 to TRBJ1-1, and possibly TRBD1, on 5 matching bases. The CDR3 region: CASSLQGVDTEAFF. The nucleotides are TGTGCCAGCAGCTTACAGGGTGTTGACACTGAAGCTTTCTTT.